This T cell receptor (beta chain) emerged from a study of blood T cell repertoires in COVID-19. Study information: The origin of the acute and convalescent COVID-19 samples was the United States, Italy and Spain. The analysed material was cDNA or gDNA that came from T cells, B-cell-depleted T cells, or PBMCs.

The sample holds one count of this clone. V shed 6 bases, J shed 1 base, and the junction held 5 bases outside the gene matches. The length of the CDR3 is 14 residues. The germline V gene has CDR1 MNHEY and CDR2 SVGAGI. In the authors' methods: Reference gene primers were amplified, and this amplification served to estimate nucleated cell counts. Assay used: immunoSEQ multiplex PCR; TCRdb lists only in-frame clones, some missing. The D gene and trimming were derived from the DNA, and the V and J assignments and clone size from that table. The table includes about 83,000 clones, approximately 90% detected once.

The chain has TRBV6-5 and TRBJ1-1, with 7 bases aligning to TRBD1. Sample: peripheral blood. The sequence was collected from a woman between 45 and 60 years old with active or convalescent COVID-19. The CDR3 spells CASRWDSSNTEAFF. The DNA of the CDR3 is TGTGCCAGCAGGTGGGACAGCTCGAACACTGAAGCTTTCTTT.